What follows are 22 T cell receptor beta chains derived from one specimen sequenced in a study of OX40 agonist ivuxolimab in advanced cancers. Profiled with immunoSEQ multiplex PCR; TCRdb holds only in-frame clones, not every one. The profile shows 82,000 or so clones, about 94% of them singletons. The sample here was CD4+ or CD8+ T cells sorted from blood, taken in a trial of the OX40 agonist ivuxolimab. The receptor source for this set is an adult with an advanced solid tumor such as melanoma, head and neck, liver or kidney cancer.

The V gene is TRBV28, the J gene TRBJ1-5; a possible D gene is TRBD1 (6 bases). The germline gives CDR1 MDHEN, CDR2 SYDVKM. V gave up 6 bases and J gave up 7 bases, with 13 bases separating them. CDR3 length: 13 residues. CDR3 amino acids: CASSRGAGQPQHF. CDR3 DNA: TGTGCCAGCAGCCGGGGGGCAGGACAGCCCCAGCATTTT.

V and J are TRBV5-1 and TRBJ2-1, with 7 bases identical to TRBD2. The CDR3 has 14 amino acids. Germline V CDR1 and CDR2: SGHRS, YFSETQ. V shed 0 bases and J 10 bases; nucleotides not matched to a gene: 7. CDR3 sequence reads: CASSLGLASQEQFF. The CDR3 DNA follows: TGCGCCAGCAGCTTGGGACTAGCTTCCCAAGAGCAGTTCTTC.

This chain joins TRBV6-1 and TRBJ2-7; 7 nucleotides agree with TRBD1. From germline, CDR1 is MNHNS and CDR2 SASEGT. After removal of 8 bases from V and 2 bases from J, the junction contained 12 bases not matched to a gene. CDR3 length: 15 residues. Here the CDR3 DNA reads TGTGCCAGCGGTTGGACAGGCGCTTCTCCCTACGAGCAGTACTTC. Its protein product is CASGWTGASPYEQYF.

This clone has a single count. The chain couples TRBV29-1 to TRBJ2-1; possibly TRBD2 for D (6 bases). The CDR3 covers 14 residues. V dropped 7 bases and J dropped 4 bases, with 17 bases sitting between them. The germline V gene has CDR1 SQVTM and CDR2 ANQGSEA. CDR3: CSARPGLDYNEQFF. CDR3 in DNA: TGCAGCGCGCGTCCGGGACTGGATTACAATGAGCAGTTCTTC.

The chain couples TRBV7-2 to TRBJ2-2; TRBD2 agrees at 8 bases. The V and J ends lost 3 bases and 5 bases, in that order; junction bases with no gene match: 5. CDR1 is SGHTA and CDR2 is FQGNSA in the germline V gene. The CDR3 length is 15 residues. CDR3 residues: CASSFSGSGTGELFF. CDR3 nucleotide sequence: TGTGCCAGCAGCTTCAGCGGGAGTGGTACCGGGGAGCTGTTTTTT.

The chain combines TRBV5-1 with TRBJ2-7; D is uncertain. V dropped 0 bases and J dropped 2 bases, with 9 bases sitting between them. Germline V gene lookup returns CDR1 SGHRS and CDR2 YFSETQ. This CDR3 spans 14 amino acids. CDR3 amino acids: CASSLGSLPYEQYF. The DNA for the CDR3 is TGCGCCAGCAGCTTGGGTTCCCTTCCCTACGAGCAGTACTTC.

This chain connects TRBV7-8 to TRBJ2-7; the D gene is possibly TRBD1 (5 bases). This CDR3 region has 14 residues. Trimming cost V 1 base and J 2 bases, with 9 bases left between them. Germline V CDR1 and CDR2: SGHVS, FQNEAQ. The CDR3 protein is CASSLGLGPYEQYF. The DNA for the CDR3 is TGTGCCAGCAGCTTAGGGTTGGGGCCCTACGAGCAGTACTTC. Looking up the rest from reference TRBV7-8 and TRBJ2-7 gives the full variable domain: GAGVSQSPRYKVAKRGQDVALRCDPISGHVSLFWYQQALGQGPEFLTYFQNEAQLDKSGLPSDRFFAERPEGSVSTLKIQRTQQEDSAVYLCASSLGLGPYEQYFGPGTRLTVT.

The CDR3 nucleotides are TGTGCCAGCAGCCCGTGGACTAGCGGGAGCAACGAGCAGTACTTC. Protein sequence: CASSPWTSGSNEQYF. The chain carries TRBV5-8 and TRBJ2-7; 13 bases are a match to TRBD2. Trimming took 4 bases from V and 5 from J; bases not matched to a gene: 6. The length of the CDR3 is 15 residues. CDR1 is SGHTS and CDR2 is YDEGEE in the germline V gene.

V gene TRBV14 combines with J gene TRBJ2-5, with D tentatively TRBD1 (6 bases). Germline values: CDR1 SGHDN, CDR2 FVKESK. CDR3 length equals 15 residues. Trimming removed 2 bases at V and 2 bases at J, with 12 bases between. In nucleotides, the CDR3 is TGTGCCAGCAGCCAAAAAGAACAGGGACAAGAGACCCAGTACTTC. It is translated as CASSQKEQGQETQYF.

This clone was found a few times. The rearrangement joins TRBV10-3 to TRBJ1-6; D unresolved. Trimming stripped 0 bases from V and 7 bases from J, with 4 bases between. Germline V gene data show CDR1 as ENHRY and CDR2 as SYGVKD. The CDR3 contains 13 residues. Here the CDR3 reads CAISESWNSPLHF. CDR3 nucleotides: TGTGCCATCAGTGAGTCTTGGAATTCACCCCTCCACTTT.

The chain has TRBV20-1 and TRBJ2-7; possible D gene TRBD2, 7 bases. This CDR3 comprises 11 residues. The germline V and J ends were trimmed by 7 bases and 5 bases, with 12 bases remaining between them. Per germline, CDR1 DFQATT and CDR2 SNEGSKA (reference sequence). DNA of the CDR3: TGCAGTGTAAGGGGGGGCCACGAGCAGTACTTC. Amino acid sequence: CSVRGGHEQYF.

The rearrangement links TRBV9 to TRBJ2-3; D remains unclear. The CDR3 length is 13 residues. Per the germline V gene, CDR1 is SGDLS and CDR2 is YYNGEE. V gave up 4 bases and J gave up 5 bases, with 11 bases separating them. Written as DNA, the CDR3 is TGTGCCAGCAGCTCGCTGGTTGGAGATACGCAGTATTTT. Its translation is CASSSLVGDTQYF.

J is TRBJ2-5 and V is TRBV18; 9 bases fit TRBD2. Germline values: CDR1 KGHSH, CDR2 LQKENI. Unmatched junction bases numbered 8, after V lost 3 bases and J lost 0 bases. The length of the CDR3 is 17 residues. The CDR3 DNA reads as TGTGCCAGCTCACCTCTCGGGAGACTAGCGGACCAAGAGACCCAGTACTTC. Translating it yields CASSPLGRLADQETQYF.

There are a few counts of this clone. This chain uses TRBV7-8 with TRBJ1-4; a possible D gene is TRBD1 (5 bases). Germline-derived CDR1 and CDR2 are SGHVS and FQNEAQ. Trimming took 2 bases from V and 2 from J, leaving 9 bases between them. The CDR3 has 15 residues. CDR3 protein: CASSLRGDTNEKLFF. Written as DNA, the CDR3 is TGTGCCAGCAGCTTAAGAGGGGACACTAATGAAAAACTGTTTTTT.

V usage is TRBV28 and J usage is TRBJ2-7; tentative D call: TRBD1 (5 bases). This CDR3 has 13 amino acids. Trimming took 6 bases from V and 3 from J, leaving 12 bases between them. Germline V lookup: CDR1 MDHEN, CDR2 SYDVKM. This CDR3 reads CASSPGHFYEQYF. CDR3 DNA: TGTGCCAGCAGCCCCGGACATTTCTACGAGCAGTACTTC.

The rearrangement joins TRBV5-1 to TRBJ2-2; D unresolved. Germline lookup yields CDR1 SGHRS and CDR2 YFSETQ. This CDR3 is 14 amino acids long. Trimming stripped 4 bases from V and 6 bases from J, with 13 bases between. The chain's CDR3 is CASSIAVKAGELFF. DNA of the CDR3: TGCGCCAGCAGCATCGCGGTTAAGGCCGGGGAGCTGTTTTTT.

The CDR3 DNA follows: TGTGCCATCAGTGAGTCACCGAGCGGGAGATCAGATACGCAGTATTTT. It specifies CAISESPSGRSDTQYF. The chain links TRBV10-3 to TRBJ2-3; 8 nucleotides match TRBD2. V lost 0 bases and J lost 4; bases outside the gene matches: 6. The germline gives CDR1 ENHRY, CDR2 SYGVKD. The CDR3 totals 16 residues.

The chain recombines TRBV29-1 with TRBJ2-2; D gene unclear. The germline V gene has CDR1 SQVTM and CDR2 ANQGSEA. V was clipped by 3 bases and J by 5 bases, with 10 bases between them. This CDR3 has 13 residues. The CDR3 spells CSVDGVNTGELFF. The CDR3 DNA follows: TGCAGCGTTGATGGGGTGAATACCGGGGAGCTGTTTTTT.

V usage is TRBV19 and J usage is TRBJ2-3; maybe TRBD1 (6 bases). The V gene's germline CDR1 is LNHDA and CDR2 SQIVND (reference sequence). The V gene lost 7 bases and the J gene lost 0 bases, with 14 bases spanning the gap. The CDR3 is 15 amino acids. The CDR3 protein is CASNALGASTDTQYF. CDR3 bases: TGTGCCAGTAATGCTTTGGGGGCTAGCACAGATACGCAGTATTTT.

The chain employs TRBV9 and TRBJ2-7; no clear D gene. The CDR3 is made up of 14 amino acids. Trimming took 0 bases from V and 2 from J, leaving 9 bases between them. Looked up from germline, CDR1 is SGDLS and CDR2 is YYNGEE. CDR3 amino acids: CASSVEAGPYEQYF. CDR3 nucleotides: TGTGCCAGCAGCGTAGAAGCAGGCCCCTACGAGCAGTACTTC.

The CDR3 sequence: CASSLDERETQYF. CDR3 nucleotides: TGTGCCAGCAGCTTGGATGAGAGGGAGACCCAGTACTTC. The V call is TRBV5-4, the J call TRBJ2-5; D not resolved. V was trimmed by 0 bases and J by 5 bases, leaving 8 bases between them. In germline, CDR1 is SGHNT, CDR2 YYREEE (reference sequence). The CDR3 covers 13 residues. The entire variable domain, with the rest obtained from reference TRBV5-4 and TRBJ2-5, is as follows: ETGVTQSPTHLIKTRGQQVTLRCSSQSGHNTVSWYQQALGQGPQFIFQYYREEENGRGNFPPRFSGLQFPNYSSELNVNALELDDSALYLCASSLDERETQYFGPGTRLLVL.

V and J are TRBV7-9 and TRBJ2-1; D is perhaps TRBD2 (6 bases). This CDR3 has 19 amino acids. CDR1 and CDR2 from the germline V gene are SEHNR and FQNEAQ (reference sequence). V was cut by 5 bases and J by 0 bases, with 23 bases left in between. CDR3 residues: CASSHPTVGGVSSYNEQFF. The CDR3 coding sequence is TGTGCCAGCAGCCACCCAACCGTTGGCGGGGTGAGCTCCTACAATGAGCAGTTCTTC.